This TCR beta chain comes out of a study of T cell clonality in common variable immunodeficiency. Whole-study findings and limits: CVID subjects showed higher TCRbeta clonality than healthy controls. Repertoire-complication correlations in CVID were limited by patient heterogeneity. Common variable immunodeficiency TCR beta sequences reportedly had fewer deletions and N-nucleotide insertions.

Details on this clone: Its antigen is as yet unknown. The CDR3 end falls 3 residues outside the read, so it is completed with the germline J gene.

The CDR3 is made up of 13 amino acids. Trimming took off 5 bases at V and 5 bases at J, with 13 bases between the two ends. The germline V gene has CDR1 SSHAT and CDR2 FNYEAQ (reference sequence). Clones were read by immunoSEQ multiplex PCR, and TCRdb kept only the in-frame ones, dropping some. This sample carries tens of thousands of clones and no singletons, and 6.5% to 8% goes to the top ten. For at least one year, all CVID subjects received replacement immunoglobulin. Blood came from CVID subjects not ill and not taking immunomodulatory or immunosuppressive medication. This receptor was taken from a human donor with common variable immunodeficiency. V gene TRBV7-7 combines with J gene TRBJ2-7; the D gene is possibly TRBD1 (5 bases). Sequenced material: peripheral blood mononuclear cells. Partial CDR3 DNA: TGTGCCAGCAGCCCACAGGTGAGCCACGAG. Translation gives CASSPQVSHE. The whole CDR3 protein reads CASSPQVSHEQYF.